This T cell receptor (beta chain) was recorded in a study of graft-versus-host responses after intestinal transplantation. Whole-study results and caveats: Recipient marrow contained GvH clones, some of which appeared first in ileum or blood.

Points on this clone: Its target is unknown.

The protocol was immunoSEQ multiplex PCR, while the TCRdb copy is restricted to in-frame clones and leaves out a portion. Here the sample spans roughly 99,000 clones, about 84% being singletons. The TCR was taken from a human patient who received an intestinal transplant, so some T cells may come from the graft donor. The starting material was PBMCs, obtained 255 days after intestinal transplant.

CDR3 protein: CASSEGPPGENTEAFF. The DNA for the CDR3 is TGTGCCAGCAGTGAAGGTCCTCCCGGTGAGAACACTGAAGCTTTCTTT. V usage is TRBV6-1 and J usage is TRBJ1-1; D is unclear. CDR1 and CDR2 (germline): MNHNS, SASEGT. The CDR3 sequence is 16 residues long. V was cut by 1 base and J by 1 base, with 13 bases left in between.